One sample yielded the 30 T cell receptor beta chains listed below, sequenced in a study of T cells in Graves' hyperthyroidism and ophthalmopathy. The TCR beta CDR3 regions underwent amplification using RNA transcripts as the source. An initial round of RT-PCR targeting the TCR CDR3 relied on the HTBI primer set. TCRdb re-called the multiplex PCR reads through MiXCR, storing one row per CDR3 protein. Seen here are around 610,000 distinct CDR3 sequences, under 15% observed once, and the top ten hold about 4.5%. Sequences were obtained from blood. The receptors were gathered from a woman aged 40-49 years with Graves' ophthalmopathy.

This clonotype was found many times. The chain couples TRBV30 to TRBJ2-7, with D perhaps TRBD2 (6 bases). Trimming stripped 3 bases from V and 2 bases from J, with 14 bases between. The CDR3 extends over 14 amino acids. Germline V lookup: CDR1 GTSNPN, CDR2 SVGIG (reference sequence). CDR3 sequence reads: CAWSLAGRPYEQYF. Written as DNA, the CDR3 is TGTGCCTGGAGCCTTGCAGGGAGGCCCTACGAGCAGTACTTC.

This clonotype was picked up many times. The chain uses TRBV28 and TRBJ2-4; no reliable D call. Per germline, CDR1 MDHEN and CDR2 SYDVKM. This CDR3 spans 11 amino acids. Trimming shortened V by 5 bases and J by 8 bases, and 7 bases separated the two germline ends. The DNA for the CDR3 is TGTGCCAGCAGTCCAAGCTACATTCAGTACTTC. This gives the protein CASSPSYIQYF.

This clonotype has at least ten counts. This chain connects TRBV27 to TRBJ1-2; maybe TRBD1 (6 bases). The CDR3 is 11 amino acids. Per germline, CDR1 MNHEY and CDR2 SMNVEV (reference sequence). Trimming stripped 4 bases from V and 6 bases from J, with 6 bases between. CDR3 bases: TGTGCCAGCAGTTCAGGGGATGGCTACACCTTC. This codes for CASSSGDGYTF.

This clonotype has ten or more counts. V and J are TRBV25-1 and TRBJ1-2; 8 bases agree with TRBD1. This CDR3 contains 16 residues. Losses at the gene ends were 7 bases for V and 4 bases for J; bases not matched to a gene: 14. CDR1 and CDR2 from the germline V gene are MGHDK and SYGVNS. The CDR3, as DNA: TGTGCCAGCAAGTCTCCTATGACAGGGGAGATCTATGGCTACACCTTC. Protein sequence: CASKSPMTGEIYGYTF.

There are a few counts of this clonotype. The rearrangement links TRBV29-1 to TRBJ2-5, with D perhaps TRBD1 or TRBD2 (5 bases each). Trimming cost V 5 bases and J 2 bases, with 15 bases left between them. The V gene's germline CDR1 is SQVTM and CDR2 ANQGSEA. The CDR3 extends over 14 amino acids. The CDR3 DNA sequence: TGCAGCGTTCACCGGGACGGGAATCAAGAGACCCAGTACTTC. Translating gives CSVHRDGNQETQYF.

This clonotype was recorded at least ten times. This CDR3 is CAWRGAGLNTEAFF. CDR3 bases: TGTGCCTGGAGAGGGGCAGGGTTAAACACTGAAGCTTTCTTT. The chain recombines TRBV30 with TRBJ1-1; TRBD1 is a possible D gene (5 bases). Between the trimmed V and J ends, which lost 3 bases and 2 bases, there was a span of 13 bases. CDR3 length: 14 residues. Germline V gene data show CDR1 as GTSNPN and CDR2 as SVGIG (reference sequence).

This clonotype has more than one count but fewer than ten. This rearrangement joins TRBV6-2 or TRBV6-3 to TRBJ2-7, with 8 bases that match TRBD1. CDR1 and CDR2 (germline): MNHEY, SVGEGT. V shed 5 bases, J shed 3 bases, and the junction held 15 bases outside the gene matches. The CDR3 length is 17 residues. The CDR3: CASSTDLPGQAFYEQYF. The CDR3 region has the DNA TGTGCCAGCAGTACCGATCTTCCGGGACAGGCTTTCTACGAGCAGTACTTC.

This chain joins TRBV6-8 and TRBJ2-6; no reliable D call. The CDR3 spans 20 residues. Between the trimmed V and J ends, which lost 2 bases and 2 bases, there was a span of 22 bases. Germline-derived CDR1 and CDR2 are MNHGY and SAAAGT. In DNA form, the CDR3 reads TGTGCCAGCAGTTACCACAAGGCACGGCCTGGGCCGACTGGGGCCAACGTCCTGACTTTC. It codes for CASSYHKARPGPTGANVLTF.

This clonotype was observed at least ten times. The chain has TRBV27 and TRBJ2-7; D is unresolved. From germline, CDR1 is MNHEY and CDR2 SMNVEV (reference sequence). The V gene lost 3 bases and the J gene lost 3 bases, with 12 bases spanning the gap. CDR3 size: 14 residues. In DNA, the CDR3 is TGTGCCAGCAGTTTCGGCTCCTCCCGCTACGAGCAGTACTTC. Amino acid sequence: CASSFGSSRYEQYF.

This clonotype was counted ten times or more. The chain recombines TRBV19 with TRBJ1-2; 11 bases are shared with TRBD1. After removal of 7 bases from V and 2 bases from J, the junction contained 9 bases not matched to a gene. From germline, CDR1 is LNHDA and CDR2 SQIVND (reference sequence). This CDR3 is built from 16 residues. CDR3 residues: CASTTYWTGGNYGYTF. CDR3 nucleotides: TGTGCCAGTACAACCTATTGGACAGGGGGCAACTATGGCTACACCTTC.

This clonotype was recorded many times. The V gene is TRBV28, the J gene TRBJ2-3; TRBD2 agrees at 8 bases. The CDR3 is 18 residues long. Germline assignment: CDR1 MDHEN and CDR2 SYDVKM. The ends lost 2 bases at V and 0 bases at J; junction bases unmatched: 10. The CDR3 nucleotides read TGTGCCAGCAGTTTAACCCGGACTAGCCGAGGGAGCACAGATACGCAGTATTTT. Translating gives CASSLTRTSRGSTDTQYF.

This clonotype was observed many times. The rearrangement uses TRBV10-3 and TRBJ2-5; possible D gene TRBD2, 5 bases. This CDR3 has 13 residues. In germline, CDR1 is ENHRY, CDR2 SYGVKD. The germline V and J ends were trimmed by 2 bases and 2 bases, with 6 bases remaining between them. The CDR3 DNA sequence: TGTGCCATCAGTGAGACTAGACAAGAGACCCAGTACTTC. Residues: CAISETRQETQYF.

This clonotype has a count of ten or more. The rearrangement links TRBV28 to TRBJ1-5; 7 bases are a match to TRBD1. The junction had 2 bases not matched to a gene; V was cut back by 4 bases and J by 2 bases. From germline, CDR1 is MDHEN and CDR2 SYDVKM. The length of the CDR3 is 14 residues. The CDR3 sequence is CASSSGTGNQPQHF. Here the CDR3 DNA reads TGTGCCAGCAGTTCCGGGACAGGCAATCAGCCCCAGCATTTT.

Only a few counts were recorded for this clonotype. The chain is built from TRBV6-2 or TRBV6-3 and TRBJ2-7; 10 nucleotides align to TRBD2. The CDR3 covers 15 residues. Per the germline V gene, CDR1 is MNHEY and CDR2 is SVGEGT. The J segment lost 7 bases and the V segment lost 3 bases, leaving 9 bases of the junction unmatched. DNA for the CDR3: TGTGCCAGCAGTTATACTAGCGGGACTATTACTGAGCAGTACTTC. Translating it yields CASSYTSGTITEQYF.

This clonotype was found many times. The rearrangement joins TRBV6-2 or TRBV6-3 to TRBJ1-5, with D possibly TRBD1 on 5 matching bases. Germline CDR1 reads MNHEY; CDR2 reads SVGEGT. This CDR3 is 14 amino acids long. V was cut by 6 bases and J by 5 bases, with 14 bases left in between. CDR3 in amino acids: CASSPLQGHQPQHF. CDR3 in DNA: TGTGCCAGCAGCCCGCTCCAGGGTCATCAGCCCCAGCATTTT.

This chain connects TRBV6-5 to TRBJ2-7, with 8 positions matching TRBD2. With V trimmed by 4 bases and J by 4 bases, 9 bases remained unmatched. The CDR3 totals 15 residues. Germline V gene lookup returns CDR1 MNHEY and CDR2 SVGAGI. This CDR3 is CASSFSGTRPYEQYF. In nucleotides, the CDR3 is TGTGCCAGCAGTTTCTCCGGGACTAGGCCTTACGAGCAGTACTTC.

The V call is TRBV27, the J call TRBJ1-5, with D maybe TRBD1 (5 bases). In germline, CDR1 is MNHEY, CDR2 SMNVEV (reference sequence). The CDR3 totals 13 residues. V lost 7 bases, J lost 5 bases, and 12 bases lay in between. The CDR3 sequence is CASKGAFDQPQHF. As DNA, the CDR3 is TGTGCCAGCAAAGGGGCCTTCGATCAGCCCCAGCATTTT.

This clonotype has a count of ten or more. The chain recombines TRBV6-2 or TRBV6-3 with TRBJ2-7; D not resolved. The CDR3 loop spans 14 amino acids. Trimming took off 0 bases at V and 4 bases at J, with 10 bases between the two ends. From germline, CDR1 is MNHEY and CDR2 SVGEGT. Written as DNA, the CDR3 is TGTGCCAGCAGTTACTCGTCACCAGCTTACGAGCAGTACTTC. Its translation is CASSYSSPAYEQYF.

To note about this clonotype: A much larger clone differs from this one at a single base, so this may be a read error. The gene calls are TRBV6-1 and TRBJ2-1, with 15 bases matching TRBD2. The germline CDR1 and CDR2 sequences are MNHNS and SASEGT. The CDR3 is 17 amino acids. Losses at the gene ends were 4 bases for V and 8 bases for J; bases not matched to a gene: 9. The CDR3 region is CASSGAGGTSGRHEQFF. The CDR3 DNA follows: TGTGCCAGCAGTGGGGCTGGTGGGACTAGCGGGAGGCATGAGCAGTTCTTC.

This clonotype showed up many times. The chain joins TRBV6-2 or TRBV6-3 to TRBJ2-7, with 9 nucleotides matching TRBD1. Germline V gene sequence: CDR1 MNHEY, CDR2 SVGEGT. The CDR3 covers 14 residues. The trim removed 2 bases at V and 4 bases at J, leaving 3 bases unmatched. The CDR3 loop reads CASSYGTGLYEQYF. The CDR3 coding sequence is TGTGCCAGCAGTTACGGGACAGGGCTATACGAGCAGTACTTC.

This clonotype was recorded many times. The rearrangement uses TRBV30 and TRBJ2-7; tentative D call: TRBD2 (6 bases). Trimming took 8 bases from V and 7 from J, leaving 24 bases between them. The CDR3 contains 14 residues. Germline-derived CDR1 and CDR2 are GTSNPN and SVGIG (reference sequence). The CDR3: CARTTTGPTGEQYF. DNA of the CDR3: TGTGCCCGGACTACGACGGGACCAACGGGGGAGCAGTACTTC.

V gene TRBV29-1 combines with J gene TRBJ2-5; 10 bases match TRBD1. The CDR3 loop spans 12 amino acids. Germline assignment: CDR1 SQVTM and CDR2 ANQGSEA. The ends lost 6 bases at V and 5 bases at J; junction bases unmatched: 3. The CDR3 DNA reads as TGCAGCGTAGGGACAGGGGTCGAGACCCAGTACTTC. It translates to CSVGTGVETQYF.

The chain has TRBV6-1 and TRBJ1-5; the D is unclear. Per germline, CDR1 MNHNS and CDR2 SASEGT. Deletions cut 0 bases from V and 6 bases from J, with 12 bases between. The CDR3 contains 15 residues. The CDR3 loop reads CASSEALGRGQPQHF. The DNA of the CDR3 is TGTGCCAGCAGTGAAGCGTTGGGTCGGGGTCAGCCCCAGCATTTT.

This clonotype was seen at least ten times. The chain has TRBV6-5 and TRBJ2-5; the D gene is possibly TRBD2 (6 bases). The CDR3 length is 15 residues. Germline V gene data show CDR1 as MNHEY and CDR2 as SVGAGI. V was clipped by 0 bases and J by 3 bases, with 11 bases between them. The CDR3 spells CASSYSNGGEETQYF. DNA for the CDR3: TGTGCCAGCAGTTACTCTAACGGAGGGGAAGAGACCCAGTACTTC.

This sequence joins TRBV19 and TRBJ2-2; D unresolved. The V end lost 5 bases, the J end lost 0 bases, and 10 bases lay between the germline ends. CDR3 length: 15 residues. The V gene's germline CDR1 is LNHDA and CDR2 SQIVND (reference sequence). The chain's CDR3 is CASSFGTANTGELFF. The CDR3 DNA sequence: TGTGCCAGTAGTTTCGGCACCGCGAACACCGGGGAGCTGTTTTTT.

This clonotype was found many times. The V gene is TRBV30, the J gene TRBJ1-5; possible D gene TRBD1, 5 bases. Germline assignment: CDR1 GTSNPN and CDR2 SVGIG (reference sequence). The CDR3 is 15 residues long. V lost 1 base to trimming and J lost 4 bases, with 14 bases between them. CDR3 bases: TGTGCCTGGAGTGGGGGGGGTGCCTCTAATCAGCCCCAGCATTTT. Protein: CAWSGGGASNQPQHF. The complete variable domain, with remaining parts taken from reference TRBV30 and TRBJ1-5, reads SQTIHQWPATLVQPVGSPLSLECTVEGTSNPNLYWYRQAAGRGLQLLFYSVGIGQISSEVPQNLSASRPQDRQFILSSKKLLLSDSGFYLCAWSGGGASNQPQHFGDGTRLSIL.

This clonotype was detected many times. The gene calls are TRBV20-1 and TRBJ2-7; D uncertain. V was clipped by 5 bases and J by 5 bases, with 10 bases between them. The CDR3 sequence is 11 residues long. CDR1 and CDR2 from the germline V gene are DFQATT and SNEGSKA (reference sequence). The CDR3 DNA follows: TGCAGTGCTTCTGGAGAGGACGAGCAGTACTTC. Residues: CSASGEDEQYF.

The chain uses TRBV11-2 and TRBJ2-7; no firm D call. The CDR3 sequence is 14 residues long. Deletions cut 2 bases from V and 1 base from J, with 9 bases between. Germline values: CDR1 SGHAT, CDR2 FQNNGV. Written as DNA, the CDR3 is TGTGCCAGCAGCTTATCCGACGGATCCTACGAGCAGTACTTC. This gives the protein CASSLSDGSYEQYF.

This clonotype was seen at least ten times. The rearrangement joins TRBV30 to TRBJ1-1, with TRBD1 as a possible D gene (5 bases). Trimming left V 4 bases short and J 3 bases short, with 15 bases between. Germline V gives CDR1 GTSNPN, CDR2 SVGIG (reference sequence). The CDR3 is 14 residues long. CDR3 nucleotides: TGTGCCTGGACCCAAAGCGGGGGACACACTGAAGCTTTCTTT. It translates to CAWTQSGGHTEAFF.

This clonotype was seen a few times. The chain recombines TRBV9 with TRBJ2-7; TRBD2 is a possible D gene (6 bases). Trimming pared 7 bases from V and 6 bases from J, leaving 17 bases between. This CDR3 region has 13 residues. Germline loops: CDR1 SGDLS, CDR2 YYNGEE. The CDR3 region is CASSPPLAFEQYF. CDR3 DNA sequence: TGTGCCAGCTCTCCTCCTCTAGCGTTCGAGCAGTACTTC. Complete variable domain (other parts from reference TRBV9 and TRBJ2-7): DSGVTQTPKHLITATGQRVTLRCSPRSGDLSVYWYQQSLDQGLQFLIQYYNGEERAKGNILERFSAQQFPDLHSELNLSSLELGDSALYFCASSPPLAFEQYFGPGTRLTVT.